Reported below is one TCR beta chain. Its antigen is unknown. There are no base qualities to consult, and no much larger clone falls within one base. TCRbeta CDR3 regions were amplified from genomic DNA using the immunoSEQ Assay, a bias-controlled multiplex PCR. Turning to the authors' computational methods: The number of nucleated cells in each sample was estimated from the amplification of reference gene primers within the assay. To quantify the absolute abundance of each unique TCRbeta CDR3 rearrangement, sequence reads were collapsed and filtered. For each sample, productive Simpson clonality was calculated by taking the square root of Simpson's diversity index across productive rearrangements. This immuneACCESS table, as held by TCRdb, lists in-frame sequences with V and J called but not all clones. Of the missing ones, under half trace to an unresolved V gene in checked studies; the others have no known cause. V and J calls and clone size are copied from that table; D and trimming were computed from the DNA. The sample has roughly 46,000 clones on record, 88% of them singletons. The top ten clonotypes cover approximately 10% of the sample.

From V the trimming removes 4 bases and from J it removes 4 bases, while the gene matches leave 13 bases of the junction unaccounted for. CDR1 and CDR2 were assigned from the germline V gene as SNHLY and FYNNEI. The CDR3 covers 17 residues, taking in both the cysteine and the phenylalanine. Solely the CDR3 DNA is kept, with 51 bases framed from the first base. The record originates from a study of blood T cell repertoires in COVID-19 (dated by TCRdb to about 2020). Regarding the research as a whole: The collaborator samples originated in the United States, Italy and Spain and spanned the acute and convalescent phases of COVID-19. The sample metadata nearly always contained a de-identified subject ID, COVID-19 status, age in years and sex. The samples were drawn from two sources: the first 160 participants of the ongoing ImmuneRACE study, and over 1,000 subjects contributed by 6 global collaborators. A freely available public database, intended as a resource for researchers studying the immune response to SARS-CoV-2, is where the repertoires were released. Deeply sampled blood TCRbeta repertoires from subjects exposed to, actively infected with, or recovered from COVID-19 were included in the dataset. Where HLA class I and class II types were available, the types were taken from metadata supplied by the sample provider, not from assay-based typing. The material from the prospective study consisted of cDNA or gDNA derived from T cells, B-cell-depleted T cells, or PBMCs.

Here is what the overall study found, with its caveats: The amount of clinical and demographic metadata varied by source and participant and was provided uncurated.

Each collaborating institution followed its own protocols to collect whole blood in K2EDTA tubes. For TCRbeta analysis, collaborators shipped samples in one of three forms: frozen whole blood, isolated PBMCs, or DNA extracted from either of those sample types. The clonotype originates from a man between 45 and 60 years old with active COVID-19. The sample consisted of peripheral blood. The sequence links TRBV2 to TRBJ1-3; TRBD1 matches 7 bases in the middle. The DNA is TGTGCCAGCAGTGTTGGTCGAAACAGGGGCTCCGGAAACACCATATATTTT. This encodes CASSVGRNRGSGNTIYF.